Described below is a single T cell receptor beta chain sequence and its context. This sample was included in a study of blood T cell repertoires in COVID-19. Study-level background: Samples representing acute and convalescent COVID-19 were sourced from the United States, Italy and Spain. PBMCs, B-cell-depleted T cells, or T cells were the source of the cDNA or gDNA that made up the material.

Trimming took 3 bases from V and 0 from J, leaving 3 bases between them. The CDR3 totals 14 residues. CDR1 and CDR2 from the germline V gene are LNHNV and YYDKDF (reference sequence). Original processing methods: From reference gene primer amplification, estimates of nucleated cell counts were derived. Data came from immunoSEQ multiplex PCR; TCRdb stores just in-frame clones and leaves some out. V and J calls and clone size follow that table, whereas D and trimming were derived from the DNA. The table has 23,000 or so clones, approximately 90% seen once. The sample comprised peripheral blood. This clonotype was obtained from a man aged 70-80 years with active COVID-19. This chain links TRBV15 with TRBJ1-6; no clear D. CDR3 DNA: TGTGCCACCAGCAGTCTCTCCTATAATTCACCCCTCCACTTT. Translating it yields CATSSLSYNSPLHF.